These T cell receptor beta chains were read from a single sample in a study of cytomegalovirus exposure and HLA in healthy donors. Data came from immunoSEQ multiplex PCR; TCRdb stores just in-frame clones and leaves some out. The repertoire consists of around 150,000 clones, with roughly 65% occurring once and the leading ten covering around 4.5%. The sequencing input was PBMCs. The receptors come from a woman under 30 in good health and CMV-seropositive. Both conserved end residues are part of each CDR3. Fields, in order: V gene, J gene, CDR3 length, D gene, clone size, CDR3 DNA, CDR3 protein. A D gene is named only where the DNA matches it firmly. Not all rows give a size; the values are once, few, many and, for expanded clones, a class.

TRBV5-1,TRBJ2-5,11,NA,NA,TGCGCCAGCCTACCCCTAGAGACCCAGTACTTC,CASLPLETQYF
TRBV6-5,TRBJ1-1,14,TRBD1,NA,TGTGCCAGCAGTCGGCGGACAGGGGACACTGAAGCTTTCTTT,CASSRRTGDTEAFF
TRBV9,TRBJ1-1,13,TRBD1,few,TGTGCCAGCAGCGCACAGGGGGCTACCGAAGCTTTCTTT,CASSAQGATEAFF
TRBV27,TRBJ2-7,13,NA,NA,TGTGCCAGCAGTCCGTCGACAGCTTGGGAGCAGTACTTC,CASSPSTAWEQYF
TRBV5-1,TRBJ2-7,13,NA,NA,TGCGCCAGCAGCAACCCCGCGGGGGCAGGGCAGTACTTC,CASSNPAGAGQYF
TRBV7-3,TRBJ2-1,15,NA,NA,TGTGCCAGCAGCTTAACAGGAGTAGTCGCGAATGAGCAGTTCTTC,CASSLTGVVANEQFF
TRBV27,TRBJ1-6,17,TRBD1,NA,TGTGCCAGCAGTTTATGGGGGACCGGGACAGGCAATTCACCCCTCCACTTT,CASSLWGTGTGNSPLHF
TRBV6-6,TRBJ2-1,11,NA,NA,TGTGCCAGCAGCATCTACAATGAGCAGTTCTTC,CASSIYNEQFF
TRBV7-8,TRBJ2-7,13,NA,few,TGTGCCAGCAGCTTAGACAGCCTTTACGAGCAGTACTTC,CASSLDSLYEQYF
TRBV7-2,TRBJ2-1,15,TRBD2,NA,TGTGCCAGCAGGCTAACCGGGGGGGCCGGTAATGAGCAGTTCTTC,CASRLTGGAGNEQFF
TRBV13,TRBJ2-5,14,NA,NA,TGTGCCAGCAGCCTTCGACTAACCCAAGAGACCCAGTACTTC,CASSLRLTQETQYF
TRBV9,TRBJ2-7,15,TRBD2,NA,TGTGCCAGCAGTGGGGGGGAAACCTTGTCCTACGAGCAGTACTTC,CASSGGETLSYEQYF
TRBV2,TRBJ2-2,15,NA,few,TGTGCCAGCAGTGAGACGGGGAGTAACACCGGGGAGCTGTTTTTT,CASSETGSNTGELFF
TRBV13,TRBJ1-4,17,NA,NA,TGTGCCAGCAGCTCTCGGGACACCCGAGGGACTAATGAAAAACTGTTTTTT,CASSSRDTRGTNEKLFF
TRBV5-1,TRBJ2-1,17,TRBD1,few,TGCGCCAGCAGCTTTACACCGGGACAGCAGACCCTCAATGAGCAGTTCTTC,CASSFTPGQQTLNEQFF
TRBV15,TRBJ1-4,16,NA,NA,TGTGCCACCAGCAGAGATGGGCAGGACTATAATGAAAAACTGTTTTTT,CATSRDGQDYNEKLFF
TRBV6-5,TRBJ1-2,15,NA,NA,TGTGCCAGCAGTTACTCGTATCAGGTTCACTATGGCTACACCTTC,CASSYSYQVHYGYTF
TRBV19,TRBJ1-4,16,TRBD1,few,TGTGCCAGTAGTGGATCAGGGGGCGGAACTAATGAAAAACTGTTTTTT,CASSGSGGGTNEKLFF
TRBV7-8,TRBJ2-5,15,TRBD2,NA,TGTGCCAGCAGCTTAATCGACGGGAGGAAAGAGACCCAGTACTTC,CASSLIDGRKETQYF
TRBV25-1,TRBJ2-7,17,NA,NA,TGTGCCAGCAGTGAGCGGAAGTCAGGGCAGGGACACTACGAGCAGTACTTC,CASSERKSGQGHYEQYF
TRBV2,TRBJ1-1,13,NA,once,TGTGCCAGCAGTGAGCGGTCAGTCACTGAAGCTTTCTTT,CASSERSVTEAFF
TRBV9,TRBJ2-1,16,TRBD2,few,TGTGCCAGCAGCGTTTGGACTAGCGGGAGCCTCAATGAGCAGTTCTTC,CASSVWTSGSLNEQFF
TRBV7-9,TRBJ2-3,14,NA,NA,TGTGCCAGCAGCTTTCCCGGGGGCACAGATACGCAGTATTTT,CASSFPGGTDTQYF
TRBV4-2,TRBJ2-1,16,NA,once,TGTGCCAGCAGCCAAGAAGAGAGGTCTAGCCTTTATGAGCAGTTCTTC,CASSQEERSSLYEQFF
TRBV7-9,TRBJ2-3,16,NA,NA,TGTGCCAGCAGCTTAGGAGTAGCGGAAATCACAGATACGCAGTATTTT,CASSLGVAEITDTQYF
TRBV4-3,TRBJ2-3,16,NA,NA,TGCGCCAGCAGCCAAGGGGGGACTCTTGTGACAGATACGCAGTATTTT,CASSQGGTLVTDTQYF
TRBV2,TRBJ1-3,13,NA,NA,TGTGCCAGCACGCCCTACCCGGGAAACACCATATATTTT,CASTPYPGNTIYF
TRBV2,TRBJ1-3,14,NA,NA,TGTGCCAGCAGGGGGGGGTACCCCGGAAACACCATATATTTT,CASRGGYPGNTIYF
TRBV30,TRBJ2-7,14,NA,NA,TGTGCCTGGAGTACCTCTTCCGGGGCCTACGAGCAGTACTTC,CAWSTSSGAYEQYF
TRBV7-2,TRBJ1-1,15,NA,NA,TGTGCCAGCAGCTTAATACAGGGAGGGGGCACTGAAGCTTTCTTT,CASSLIQGGGTEAFF
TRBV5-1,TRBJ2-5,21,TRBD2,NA,TGCGCCAGCAGCTGGACCCGCGGGGTAGCGGGGAAACGTGACCGACAACAGACCCAGTACTTC,CASSWTRGVAGKRDRQQTQYF
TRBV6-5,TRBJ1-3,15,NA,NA,TGTGCCAGCAGTCGGCTACAGGGAACTGGAAACACCATATATTTT,CASSRLQGTGNTIYF
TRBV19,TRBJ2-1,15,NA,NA,TGTGCCAGTAGTACTAGTCAGCACTCCTACAATGAGCAGTTCTTC,CASSTSQHSYNEQFF
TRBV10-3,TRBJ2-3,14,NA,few,TGTGCCATCTCTCCGGGAACTAGCACAGATACGCAGTATTTT,CAISPGTSTDTQYF
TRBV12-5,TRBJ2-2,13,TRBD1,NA,TGTGCTGGGACAACAGGGGGCAACGGGGAGCTGTTTTTT,CAGTTGGNGELFF
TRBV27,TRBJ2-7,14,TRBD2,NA,TGTGCCAGCAGTTCCGGCGGGAGCTTGAACGAGCAGTACTTC,CASSSGGSLNEQYF
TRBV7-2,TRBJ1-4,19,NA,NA,TGTGCCAGCAGCTTAGGCCGCATGGGGTCGGGACTAACTAATGAAAAACTGTTTTTT,CASSLGRMGSGLTNEKLFF
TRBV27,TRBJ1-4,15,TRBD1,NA,TGTGCCAGCAGTGCAGGACAGGGCCCGCCTGAAAAACTGTTTTTT,CASSAGQGPPEKLFF
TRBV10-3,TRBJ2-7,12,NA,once,TGTGCCATCAGTGACCTAAACTACGAGCAGTACTTC,CAISDLNYEQYF
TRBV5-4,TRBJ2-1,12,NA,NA,TGTGCCAGCAGCTTGGCCCCGAATGAGCAGTTCTTC,CASSLAPNEQFF
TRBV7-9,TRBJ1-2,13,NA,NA,TGTGCCAGCAGCTTAGCGGCAGGGGATGGCTACACCTTC,CASSLAAGDGYTF
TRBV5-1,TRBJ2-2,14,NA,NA,TGCGCCAGCAGATCGGCCACGGGAACCGGGGAGCTGTTTTTT,CASRSATGTGELFF
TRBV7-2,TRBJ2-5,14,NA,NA,TGTGCCAGCAGCTGGGGGGGCCGGGGAGAGACCCAGTACTTC,CASSWGGRGETQYF
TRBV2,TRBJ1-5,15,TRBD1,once,TGTGCCAGCAGAGGACAGGTTGGGAGCAATCAGCCCCAGCATTTT,CASRGQVGSNQPQHF
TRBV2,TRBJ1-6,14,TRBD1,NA,TGTGCCAGCACCGGGACAGGGGGTAGGAGACCCCTCCACTTT,CASTGTGGRRPLHF
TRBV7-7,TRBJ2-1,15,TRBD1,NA,TGTGCTAGCAGCTCCCTGACAGGGTCCTACAATGAGCAGTTCTTC,CASSSLTGSYNEQFF
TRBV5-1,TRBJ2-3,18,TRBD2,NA,TGCGCCAGCAGCTTGGGTCGAATAGCGGGGGGGAACACAGATACGCAGTATTTT,CASSLGRIAGGNTDTQYF
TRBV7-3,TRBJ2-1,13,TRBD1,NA,TGTGCCAGCAGCTTCAACCCACAGGGGAACCAGTTCTTC,CASSFNPQGNQFF
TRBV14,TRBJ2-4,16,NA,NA,TGTGCCAGCAGCCAAGCCCGTGGACTAGCCAAAAACATTCAGTACTTC,CASSQARGLAKNIQYF